The 6 T cell receptor beta chains listed next were all sequenced from one sample in a study of blood T cell repertoires in COVID-19. Sequencing was performed with immunoSEQ multiplex PCR; in TCRdb, only in-frame clones are kept and a portion is missing. The table includes over 50,000 clones, approximately 83% detected once. The sequencing sample was made of peripheral blood. The receptors here all came from a human donor in a cohort sampled during active COVID-19.

The chain carries TRBV7-3 and TRBJ2-1; D is uncertain. CDR3 size: 13 residues. Trimming shortened V by 5 bases and J by 5 bases, and 10 bases separated the two germline ends. Germline V gene sequence: CDR1 SGHTA, CDR2 FQGTGA. The CDR3 sequence is CASSPGVDNEQFF. The CDR3 bases are TGTGCCAGCAGCCCGGGTGTAGACAATGAGCAGTTCTTC.

The V gene is TRBV24-1, the J gene TRBJ2-5, with TRBD2 as a possible D gene (6 bases). The length of the CDR3 is 15 residues. Germline CDR1 is KGHDR and CDR2 is SFDVKD. V lost 3 bases to trimming and J lost 2 bases, with 12 bases between them. The CDR3 coding sequence is TGTGCCACCAGTGATCCCGGGACTCCTCAAGAGACCCAGTACTTC. Translating gives CATSDPGTPQETQYF.

The chain combines TRBV18 with TRBJ1-6, with D possibly TRBD1 on 6 matching bases. Deletions cut 1 base from V and 6 bases from J, with 16 bases between. The CDR3 consists of 17 residues. Germline CDR1 reads KGHSH; CDR2 reads LQKENI. The CDR3 loop is CASSPLTGPSFNSPLHF. In DNA form, the CDR3 reads TGTGCCAGCTCACCACTTACAGGGCCCTCTTTTAATTCACCCCTCCACTTT. The full variable domain, rest sourced from reference TRBV18 and TRBJ1-6, is NAGVMQNPRHLVRRRGQEARLRCSPMKGHSHVYWYRQLPEEGLKFMVYLQKENIIDESGMPKERFSAEFPKEGPSILRIQQVVRGDSAAYFCASSPLTGPSFNSPLHFGNGTRLTVT.

The chain couples TRBV29-1 to TRBJ1-1; TRBD1 matches at 8 bases. With V trimmed by 7 bases and J by 0 bases, 4 bases remained unmatched. This CDR3 is built from 13 residues. Looked up from germline, CDR1 is SQVTM and CDR2 is ANQGSEA. As DNA, the CDR3 is TGCAGCGCCTCGGACAGGGTGAACACTGAAGCTTTCTTT. Amino acids: CSASDRVNTEAFF.

This clone has a handful of counts. V and J are TRBV15 and TRBJ1-1; 7 bases agree with TRBD1. Germline V gene lookup returns CDR1 LNHNV and CDR2 YYDKDF (reference sequence). CDR3 length equals 14 residues. The V gene end was trimmed by 0 bases and the J gene end by 4 bases; junction bases not matched to a gene: 2. The CDR3 sequence: CATSRDRGVTEAFF. The CDR3 DNA is TGTGCCACCAGCAGAGACAGGGGGGTCACTGAAGCTTTCTTT.

The V and J genes are TRBV2 and TRBJ2-7; 8 bases agree with TRBD1. There are 14 residues in the CDR3. Per the germline V gene, CDR1 is SNHLY and CDR2 is FYNNEI. V shed 3 bases and J 7 bases; nucleotides not matched to a gene: 8. In DNA form, the CDR3 reads TGTGCCAGCAGTGATACAGGGGGACCTGGGGAGCAGTACTTC. Translation gives CASSDTGGPGEQYF.